This T cell receptor beta chain was found in a study of T cells after yellow fever vaccination (dated by TCRdb to the late 2010s). Some background on the complete study: Libraries from fractions with low cell numbers were prepared with the SMART-Seq v4 Ultra Low Input RNA kit. To follow T-cell clones before and after both primary and booster YFV17D yellow fever vaccination, bulk TCR alpha and beta repertoires underwent longitudinal sequencing. Two healthy male donors made up the cohort, one aged 18 to 29 years and the other aged 30 to 40 years. Blood was drawn at multiple timepoints before and after primary and secondary immunization, with bulk PBMC replicates and cell subsets isolated. General conclusions and limits of the study: Most clones expanded after primary vaccination (almost 97% of CD4 and about 85% of CD8) were re-detected after the booster, suggesting that broad memory maintenance occurred. A small fraction of clonotypes showed up in both the CD4 and CD8 compartments, probably as a result of convergent recombination. Only two donors were included in the study, so the extent to which the findings can be generalized is limited. Compared with the primary T-cell response, the secondary T-cell response was weaker but faster, peaking on day 5 rather than day 15. Computational filtering was needed because FACS-sorted repertoires could contain abundant contaminating clonotypes from the bulk population.

This sample's treatment or condition label indicates: live attenuated yellow fever vaccine strain. At every blood-draw timepoint, two biological replicates of bulk PBMCs were collected. A standard Ficoll-Paque protocol was used to isolate PBMCs from peripheral blood. TriZol was used to extract RNA from bulk PBMCs, from CD4 and CD8 fractions, and from dextramer-positive and dextramer-negative fractions. CDR1 and CDR2 were assigned from the germline V gene as MNHEY and SVGEGT. V drops 4 bases and J drops 0 bases, leaving 25 bases in between. The CDR3 goes from the cysteine to the phenylalanine over 19 residues. Only CDR3 DNA is held: 57 bases, read in frame from base 1. Synthesis of TCR cDNA relied on 5'RACE template switching, a step that introduced a universal primer site along with unique molecular identifiers. cDNA synthesis was primed from both the TCR alpha and TCR beta constant segments. Library amplification used two PCR steps, and the second PCR step added sample barcodes and sequencing adapters. Sequencing of libraries was done on Illumina HiSeq 2500 (2x100 bp) or NovaSeq (2x150 bp). The paper's processing steps were these. Reads were demultiplexed and collapsed into UMI consensus sequences with MIGEC, and V(D)J alignment was performed with MiXCR. Clonotypes responding to the vaccine were identified with edgeR on replicate PBMC samples, with the criteria of FDR below 0.01 and a log2 fold change above 5 up to day 15. CD4 or CD8 identity was assigned to each bulk clonotype according to whether the clonotype was present at higher abundance in the sequenced CD4 repertoire or the sequenced CD8 repertoire. The public reads were run again by TCRdb, first through fastp at Q25 and then through MiXCR, and only productive beta chains were kept. Every entry covers one CDR3 protein and lists the most common genes and DNA from its rows. The authors' filters were not applied to this entry. The sample records a few hundred thousand distinct CDR3 sequences, around 16% of which are singletons. 17% of the sample is taken by the ten largest.

About this clonotype: Its antigen remains unidentified. No much larger clone exists at a distance of one base, and base qualities are not known.

This sample comprised PBMCs, obtained 5 days after the first yellow fever vaccination. The sequence was collected from a man aged 18 to 29 who received the YFV17D yellow fever vaccine. Here the chain combines TRBV6-2 or TRBV6-3 and TRBJ2-7; no D gene call is confident. In nucleotide form, the sequence is TGTGCCAGCAGTTTTCCCTTCCCAAGAAACGGACCTCTCTCCTACGAGCAGTACTTC. Its protein product is CASSFPFPRNGPLSYEQYF.